Listed here is a single T cell receptor (beta chain). Its antigen is undetermined. This sample was taken from a study of shared clonotypes between healthy human individuals. Study context: CD4 naive and memory got three plates each, CD8 naive two, CD8 memory one.

The protocol was immunoSEQ multiplex PCR, while the TCRdb copy is restricted to in-frame clones and leaves out a portion. Seen here are some 900,000 clones, around three quarters observed once, and the top ten hold around 1.4%. The CDR3 spans 13 residues. Germline V gene sequence: CDR1 GTSNPN, CDR2 SVGIG (reference sequence). Trimming left V 0 bases short and J 6 bases short, with 11 bases between. Study conclusions and caveats: Approximately 5% was the fraction of naive CD4 clonotypes found shared across several donors.

This clonotype was obtained from a man younger than 30 in good health. The V gene is TRBV30, the J gene TRBJ1-1; possibly TRBD1 for D (5 bases). Sequencing was performed on memory CD4+ T cells sorted from blood. Subset: CD45RA-negative fraction. This CDR3 is CAWSVGGLAEAFF. In nucleotides, the CDR3 is TGTGCCTGGAGTGTGGGGGGATTGGCTGAAGCTTTCTTT.